This TCR beta chain was found in a study of cytomegalovirus exposure and HLA in healthy donors. General study points: Clusters of TCRs from the first cohort tended to co-occur in the 130 or so validation repertoires (as a later analysis found).

Clones were sequenced by immunoSEQ multiplex PCR, and TCRdb holds only the in-frame ones, with some missing. The data show approximately 170,000 clones, 85% seen once. Points on this clone: Its antigen is not known.

The TCR originated in a man aged 18 to 29 in good health and CMV-seropositive. Sequenced sample: PBMCs.

The CDR3 nucleotides read TGTGCTAGTGGTCCCGGGAGTTTAACAGATACGCAGTATTTT. Its translation is CASGPGSLTDTQYF. This chain connects TRBV12-5 to TRBJ2-3; perhaps TRBD2 as D (6 bases). The CDR3 runs to 14 residues. The germline V and J ends were trimmed by 5 bases and 3 bases, with 12 bases remaining between them. CDR1 and CDR2 from the germline V gene are LGHNT and FRNRAP.